This T cell receptor beta chain was identified in a study of cytomegalovirus exposure and HLA in healthy donors. General study findings and limits: Specificity of a few CMV-associated chains for CMV antigens was verified in vitro.

With regard to this clone: Its antigen remains unknown.

Measured with immunoSEQ multiplex PCR; TCRdb has only the in-frame clones, and not every one. The repertoire has 200,000 or so clones, 80% to 90% of them found once; the top ten carry about an eighth. The sequence was obtained from a woman in her 30s in good health and CMV-seropositive. The source material was PBMCs.

CDR3 residues: CASSLDLIHEQFF. CDR3 DNA sequence: TGCGCCAGCAGCTTGGATTTAATCCATGAGCAGTTCTTC. The rearrangement joins TRBV5-1 to TRBJ2-1; D gene unclear. V shed 0 bases and J shed 8 bases, with 9 bases lying between them. Germline CDR1 and CDR2: SGHRS and YFSETQ. The CDR3 loop spans 13 amino acids.